The next 22 T cell receptor beta chains were all read from a single sample in a study of blood T cell repertoires in COVID-19. TCRdb's copy holds only in-frame clones and misses some; the assay was immunoSEQ multiplex PCR. The table includes 100,000 or so clones, roughly 92% detected once. The sequencing sample was made of peripheral blood. These receptors were taken from a man aged 65 to 85 with acute or convalescent COVID-19.

V is TRBV29-1 and J is TRBJ2-7; perhaps TRBD2 as D (7 bases). The CDR3 totals 14 residues. Germline CDR1 and CDR2: SQVTM and ANQGSEA. Trimming left V 6 bases short and J 2 bases short, with 17 bases between. The CDR3, as DNA: TGCAGCGTGGGAGGGGGAAGGGGGACCTACGAGCAGTACTTC. Its protein is CSVGGGRGTYEQYF.

This rearrangement joins TRBV5-4 to TRBJ1-2; a possible D gene is TRBD1 (5 bases). CDR1 and CDR2 from the germline V gene are SGHNT and YYREEE (reference sequence). Trimming removed 2 bases at V and 8 bases at J, with 16 bases between. This CDR3 has 14 amino acids. The CDR3 sequence: CASSFVQGGEGYTF. CDR3 sequence (DNA): TGTGCCAGCAGCTTCGTGCAGGGAGGGGAAGGCTACACCTTC.

The sample holds a few counts of this clone. In DNA form, the CDR3 reads TGTGCCAGCAGACCCAGGGGGAGCACCGGGGAGCTGTTTTTT. Protein sequence: CASRPRGSTGELFF. V is TRBV3-1 (or the pseudogene TRBV3-2) and J is TRBJ2-2; the match to TRBD1 covers 7 bases. Germline CDR1 LGHDT, CDR2 YNNKEL (reference sequence). The V and J ends lost 6 bases and 4 bases, in that order; junction bases with no gene match: 5. This CDR3 comprises 14 residues.

With regard to this clone: At the DNA level, this CDR3 is encoded by other sequences in the same sample as well. J is TRBJ1-5 and V is TRBV5-1; D is possibly TRBD1 (6 bases). The CDR3 length is 14 residues. From germline, CDR1 is SGHRS and CDR2 YFSETQ. V lost 4 bases and J 5 bases, leaving 13 bases between the germline ends. CDR3 coding DNA: TGCGCCAGCAGCCCAGCGGGGGGCGATCAGCCCCAGCATTTT. Its translation: CASSPAGGDQPQHF.

This rearrangement joins TRBV6-6 to TRBJ1-1; the D is unclear. The V gene lost 5 bases and the J gene lost 7 bases, with 11 bases spanning the gap. The CDR3 length is 12 residues. Germline V gives CDR1 MNHNY, CDR2 SVGAGI (reference sequence). CDR3: CASSEGWGEAFF. Written as DNA, the CDR3 is TGTGCCAGCAGTGAGGGCTGGGGTGAAGCTTTCTTT.

The V and J genes are TRBV7-8 and TRBJ2-2; tentative D call: TRBD2 (6 bases). V was clipped by 0 bases and J by 7 bases, with 6 bases between them. Germline lookup yields CDR1 SGHVS and CDR2 FQNEAQ. CDR3 length equals 13 residues. The CDR3 spells CASSLAAGGELFF. The CDR3 coding sequence is TGTGCCAGCAGCTTAGCAGCGGGCGGGGAGCTGTTTTTT.

The V call is TRBV2, the J call TRBJ1-2; D gene ambiguous. This CDR3 is built from 11 residues. Germline V gene lookup returns CDR1 SNHLY and CDR2 FYNNEI. The V and J ends lost 2 bases and 10 bases respectively, with 8 bases between them. CDR3 DNA sequence: TGTGCCAGCAGTGAACAGGAAATCTACACCTTC. Its translation is CASSEQEIYTF.

This rearrangement joins TRBV3-1 (or the pseudogene TRBV3-2) to TRBJ1-1; no clear D gene. This CDR3 region has 11 residues. The germline CDR1 and CDR2 sequences are LGHDT and YNNKEL (reference sequence). The V end lost 8 bases, the J end lost 4 bases, and 8 bases lay between the germline ends. The CDR3 sequence: CASATVTEAFF. CDR3 coding DNA: TGTGCCAGCGCTACCGTCACTGAAGCTTTCTTT.

V is TRBV6-5 and J is TRBJ1-3; D might be TRBD1 (5 bases). Between the trimmed V and J ends, which lost 5 bases and 4 bases, there was a span of 15 bases. Germline loops: CDR1 MNHEY, CDR2 SVGAGI. This CDR3 has 15 amino acids. The CDR3 DNA sequence: TGTGCCAGCAGTCCCGGAGGGGCTGGGGGAAACACCATATATTTT. This sequence encodes CASSPGGAGGNTIYF.

The V call is TRBV2, the J call TRBJ1-6; D remains ambiguous. The V end was cut by 6 bases, the J end by 6 bases, with 6 bases between. Germline assignment: CDR1 SNHLY and CDR2 FYNNEI. The CDR3 is 12 residues long. CDR3 sequence (DNA): TGTGCCAGCAGCCGTATTAATTCACCCCTCCACTTT. It is translated as CASSRINSPLHF.

The chain carries TRBV5-6 and TRBJ1-2, with TRBD1 matching 7 bases. Germline V CDR1 and CDR2: SGHDT, YYEEEE. The ends lost 4 bases at V and 4 bases at J; junction bases unmatched: 19. CDR3 length: 18 amino acids. CDR3 sequence (DNA): TGTGCCAGCAGCAGACCACAGGGGAGTCCCATTAGGGGCTATGGCTACACCTTC. It translates to CASSRPQGSPIRGYGYTF.

This clone was seen only a few times. The chain links TRBV6-1 to TRBJ1-1; no clear D. The CDR3 spans 14 residues. Looked up from germline, CDR1 is MNHNS and CDR2 is SASEGT. V lost 1 base and J lost 5, with 11 bases in between. CDR3 DNA sequence: TGTGCCAGCAGTGAAGGGCCAGAGGAGACTGAAGCTTTCTTT. This sequence encodes CASSEGPEETEAFF.

The chain combines TRBV19 with TRBJ1-5; D is perhaps TRBD1 (5 bases). The CDR3 sequence is 16 residues long. The V end lost 3 bases, the J end lost 0 bases, and 12 bases lay between the germline ends. The germline V gene has CDR1 LNHDA and CDR2 SQIVND (reference sequence). The CDR3 DNA reads TGTGCCAGTAGTATTCGGACATATTATAGCAATCAGCCCCAGCATTTT. Translation: CASSIRTYYSNQPQHF. Supplemented by reference TRBV19 and TRBJ1-5, the full variable domain reads DGGITQSPKYLFRKEGQNVTLSCEQNLNHDAMYWYRQDPGQGLRLIYYSQIVNDFQKGDIAEGYSVSREKKESFPLTVTSAQKNPTAFYLCASSIRTYYSNQPQHFGDGTRLSIL.

The chain's CDR3 is CASSQVQGLANEQFF. The CDR3 nucleotides are TGCGCCAGCAGCCAAGTCCAGGGACTAGCGAATGAGCAGTTCTTC. This chain joins TRBV4-3 and TRBJ2-1; 10 bases match TRBD2. Germline CDR1 LGHNA, CDR2 YSLEER. After removal of 1 base from V and 7 bases from J, the junction contained 4 bases not matched to a gene. The CDR3 is made up of 15 amino acids.

The V gene is TRBV7-9, the J gene TRBJ1-3; D uncertain. CDR3 size: 14 residues. CDR1 SEHNR and CDR2 FQNEAQ come from the germline V gene (reference sequence). Trimming cost V 2 bases and J 3 bases, with 8 bases left between them. The DNA for the CDR3 is TGTGCCAGCAGCTTACGAGGAGGTGGAAACACCATATATTTT. It is translated as CASSLRGGGNTIYF.

This clone showed up just once. The V call is TRBV3-1 (or the pseudogene TRBV3-2), the J call TRBJ2-1; 10 nucleotides line up with TRBD2. The germline V gene has CDR1 LGHDT and CDR2 YNNKEL (reference sequence). V shed 1 base and J 3 bases; nucleotides not matched to a gene: 3. The CDR3 totals 16 residues. The chain's CDR3 is CASSQVWTSGYNEQFF. In DNA, the CDR3 is TGTGCCAGCAGCCAAGTGTGGACTAGCGGCTACAATGAGCAGTTCTTC.

In nucleotides, the CDR3 is TGTGCCAGCAGCATCAACAGGGGGCGGGACACTGAAGCTTTCTTT. It codes for CASSINRGRDTEAFF. The J gene is TRBJ1-1, the V gene TRBV7-8; 9 bases align to TRBD1. J lost 3 bases, V lost 5 bases, and 7 bases had no gene match. This CDR3 contains 15 residues. CDR1 is SGHVS and CDR2 is FQNEAQ in the germline V gene. The full variable domain, rest sourced from reference TRBV7-8 and TRBJ1-1, is GAGVSQSPRYKVAKRGQDVALRCDPISGHVSLFWYQQALGQGPEFLTYFQNEAQLDKSGLPSDRFFAERPEGSVSTLKIQRTQQEDSAVYLCASSINRGRDTEAFFGQGTRLTVV.

Written as DNA, the CDR3 is TGTGCCAGCAGCCCCCCAGGCCCCGACCCGATCTATGGCTACACCTTC. As protein: CASSPPGPDPIYGYTF. This chain links TRBV5-4 with TRBJ1-2; D unclear. Germline assignment: CDR1 SGHNT and CDR2 YYREEE (reference sequence). This CDR3 is 16 amino acids long. V was pared by 4 bases and J by 4 bases, with 20 bases between.

This rearrangement joins TRBV6-5 to TRBJ1-5, with D maybe TRBD1 (5 bases). V lost 0 bases and J lost 11, with 11 bases in between. The CDR3 contains 13 residues. Germline CDR1 is MNHEY and CDR2 is SVGAGI. The CDR3 nucleotides are TGTGCCAGCAGTTACTCGGGCGGGGCGGCCCAGCATTTT. Translating gives CASSYSGGAAQHF.

V and J are TRBV29-1 and TRBJ1-5; perhaps TRBD1 as D (6 bases). From germline, CDR1 is SQVTM and CDR2 ANQGSEA. The CDR3 sequence is 14 residues long. Trimming removed 5 bases at V and 7 bases at J, with 18 bases between. CDR3 DNA: TGCAGCGTTATCCACGGGACACCTGGGCAGCCCCAGCATTTT. As protein: CSVIHGTPGQPQHF.

A single count supports this clone. V is TRBV18 and J is TRBJ2-7, with D uncertain. Per the germline V gene, CDR1 is KGHSH and CDR2 is LQKENI. Trimming cost V 2 bases and J 2 bases, with 10 bases left between them. This CDR3 is built from 14 residues. The CDR3 protein is CASSPIISTYEQYF. The DNA of the CDR3 is TGTGCCAGCTCACCAATTATATCTACCTACGAGCAGTACTTC.

The chain combines TRBV11-2 with TRBJ2-7, with 7 bases lining up with TRBD2. Germline V lookup: CDR1 SGHAT, CDR2 FQNNGV. The CDR3 runs to 14 residues. V was clipped by 0 bases and J by 6 bases; unmatched bases: 5. The CDR3 coding sequence is TGTGCCAGCAGCTTAGATCCCAGGACTAGCGAGCAGTACTTC. Translating gives CASSLDPRTSEQYF.